This TCR beta chain comes out of a study of CD8+CD57+ T cells in acquired aplastic anemia. The CDR3 is made up of 13 amino acids. The germline gives CDR1 SSHAT, CDR2 FNYEAQ (reference sequence). At least ten counts were recorded for this clonotype. Its ends do not fully match the called genes, so a read error is possible. Template material for TCR beta VDJ and CDR3 profiling consisted of genomic DNA. Each CDR3 protein is one row after TCRdb ran MiXCR on the reads. The sample consists of around 200,000 distinct CDR3 sequences, less than 65% of them appearing once. Sequencing was carried out using sorted CD4+, CD8+, or CD8+CD57+ T cells (not recorded which) from PBMCs. This clonotype originated in a human donor in good health, serving as a control. This chain joins TRBV7-7 and TRBJ1-2; the D is unclear. CDR3: CASSPGPNYGYTF. In DNA form, the CDR3 reads TGTGCTAGCAGCCCCGGACCGAACTATGGCTACACCTTC.